These T cell receptor beta chains were read from a single sample in a study of blood T cell repertoires in COVID-19. Clones were read by immunoSEQ multiplex PCR, and TCRdb kept only the in-frame ones, dropping some. The sample shows approximately 350,000 clones, around 91% of them seen only once. Sequences were obtained from peripheral blood. Receptors originate from a woman younger than 30 who had recovered from COVID-19. The CDR3 runs from the conserved cysteine through the conserved F or W. The D gene is left open where the match is weak. Clone size is given for some rows only: seen once, a few or many times, or a class if the clone is expanded.

>once|-|TRBJ1-1|TRBV11-3|15
CASSLVQALNTEAFF
TGTGCCAGCAGCTTAGTCCAGGCCTTGAACACTGAAGCTTTCTTT
>-|TRBD1|TRBJ1-3|TRBV5-4|15
CASSLSAGGGNTIYF
TGTGCCAGCAGCTTGTCGGCAGGGGGGGGAAACACCATATATTTT
>-|TRBD2|TRBJ2-2|TRBV7-2|17
CASSPRRTSGSSGELFF
TGTGCCAGCAGCCCTCGAAGGACTAGCGGGAGTTCCGGGGAGCTGTTTTTT
>-|-|TRBJ2-2|TRBV6-2/TRBV6-3|15
CASSPYSPGTGELFF
TGTGCCAGCAGTCCCTACTCCCCGGGCACCGGGGAGCTGTTTTTT
>-|-|TRBJ1-5|TRBV6-2/TRBV6-3|15
CASSLLQGSNQPQHF
TGTGCCAGCAGCCTCCTACAGGGAAGCAATCAGCCCCAGCATTTT
>-|TRBD1|TRBJ1-1|TRBV10-1|14
CASSPGTGTTEAFF
TGCGCCAGCAGTCCCGGGACAGGGACCACTGAAGCTTTCTTT
>once|-|TRBJ1-1|TRBV24-1|13
CATSDLDTDEAFF
TGTGCCACCAGTGATCTGGACACTGATGAAGCTTTCTTT
>-|-|TRBJ1-5|TRBV28|15
CASSLGGFENQPQHF
TGTGCCAGCAGTTTGGGAGGTTTTGAAAATCAGCCCCAGCATTTT
>-|-|TRBJ2-3|TRBV6-2/TRBV6-3|18
CASSYLGSPSMITDTQYF
TGTGCCAGCAGTTATCTGGGCAGCCCTAGCATGATTACAGATACGCAGTATTTT
>-|TRBD1|TRBJ2-1|TRBV24-1|15
CATSDLGQGYNEQFF
TGTGCCACCAGTGATTTGGGACAGGGGTATAATGAGCAGTTCTTC